This T cell receptor beta chain was found in a study of Graves' ophthalmopathy and Graves' hyperthyroidism. RNA transcripts provided the template for amplifying TCR beta CDR3 regions. HTBI primers served in a first-round RT-PCR, which a second-round multiplex PCR followed. TCRdb ran MiXCR on the multiplex PCR reads and lists one entry per CDR3 protein. The sample holds just over 600,000 distinct CDR3 sequences; 22% are singletons and the top ten take approximately 6.9%. Sequenced: peripheral blood. The origin of this receptor is a woman aged 18-35 years with stable Graves' hyperthyroidism. Some clones in this sample may be carry-over from other donors' samples.

The CDR3 reads CSAIPQGNGYTF. The CDR3 coding sequence is TGCAGCGCGATCCCACAGGGGAATGGCTACACCTTC. The rearrangement links TRBV29-1 to TRBJ1-2, with 7 positions matching TRBD1. Germline assignment: CDR1 SQVTM and CDR2 ANQGSEA. V was pared by 7 bases and J by 6 bases, with 8 bases of the junction left unmatched. The CDR3 covers 12 residues. The whole variable domain, filled in from reference TRBV29-1 and TRBJ1-2, reads SAVISQKPSRDICQRGTSLTIQCQVDSQVTMMFWYRQQPGQSLTLIATANQGSEATYESGFVIDKFPISRPNLTFSTLTVSNMSPEDSSIYLCSAIPQGNGYTFGSGTRLTVV.